The clone carrying this T cell receptor (beta chain) was observed a few times. Its antigen is undetermined. The junction and the germline gene differ at one end; a read error may be behind it. The data were obtained in a study of identical twins. Study-level points and caveats: Insertions were reduced in abundant cord blood beta clonotypes but not in memory repertoires. Researchers reported weaker excess twin sharing in beta out-of-frame sequences.

A single record per CDR3 protein comes from TCRdb applying MiXCR to the 5' RACE reads. The sample has around 1.7 million distinct CDR3 sequences, 32% seen once. In germline, CDR1 is SGHRS, CDR2 YFSETQ. The CDR3 covers 14 residues. Sequenced input: cord blood. The clonotype originates from a newborn girl in good health. V and J are TRBV5-1 and TRBJ1-5, with TRBD1 as a possible D gene (5 bases). CDR3 sequence reads: CASREGTSSQPQHF. The DNA of the CDR3 is TGCGCCAGCCGAGAGGGGACCAGCAGTCAGCCCCAGCATTTT.